This T cell receptor (beta chain) was found in a study of molecular identifiers for immune sequencing clone quantification. Bulk TCR libraries were made with methods that had been previously described and with listed TCR primers. TCRdb reanalysed the PCR reads using MiXCR and keeps one entry per CDR3 protein. Of some 100,000 distinct CDR3 sequences detected, 15% to 20% appear once; the ten largest clones hold about 0.85%. This clonotype has ten or more counts. The source of this sequence is a human donor in good health. Some libraries in this study had Jurkat cell RNA spiked in. The specimen was naive CD8+ T cells from blood, with Jurkat cell RNA spiked in. The subset: FACS-sorted CD8+CD4-CCR7+CD45RA+ naive T cells.

This CDR3 is CALTIAGGFAYEQYF. CDR3 DNA sequence: TGTGCCTTGACTATAGCGGGAGGATTTGCCTACGAGCAGTACTTC. The J gene is TRBJ2-7, the V gene TRBV30; 10 nucleotides match TRBD2. Germline V gene lookup returns CDR1 GTSNPN and CDR2 SVGIG (reference sequence). J was trimmed by 2 bases and V by 7 bases; bases with no gene match: 11. The CDR3 extends over 15 amino acids. Combining the CDR3 with reference TRBV30 and TRBJ2-7 gives the whole variable domain SQTIHQWPATLVQPVGSPLSLECTVEGTSNPNLYWYRQAAGRGLQLLFYSVGIGQISSEVPQNLSASRPQDRQFILSSKKLLLSDSGFYLCALTIAGGFAYEQYFGPGTRLTVT.